The 10 T cell receptor beta chains reported below all come from one sample, sequenced in a study of blood T cell repertoires in COVID-19. The table came from immunoSEQ multiplex PCR; TCRdb's copy has only in-frame clones and leaves some out. The data hold some 350,000 clones, with roughly 89% observed a single time. Sequencing was performed on peripheral blood. These receptors all stem from a woman between 18 and 29 years old who had recovered from COVID-19.

The rearrangement uses TRBV4-3 and TRBJ1-2; no clear D gene. This CDR3 comprises 15 residues. Germline CDR1 reads LGHNA; CDR2 reads YSLEER. Trimming shortened V by 0 bases and J by 8 bases, and 16 bases separated the two germline ends. CDR3 sequence reads: CASSQDLLDSGGYTF. CDR3 DNA sequence: TGCGCCAGCAGCCAAGATCTATTAGACTCGGGGGGCTACACCTTC.

V gene TRBV19 combines with J gene TRBJ2-1; D gene unclear. Trimming removed 4 bases from V and 9 bases from J, with 13 bases in between. Germline assignment: CDR1 LNHDA and CDR2 SQIVND (reference sequence). This CDR3 spans 13 amino acids. CDR3 residues: CASSTKIRGEQFF. In DNA, the CDR3 is TGTGCCAGTAGTACGAAGATAAGAGGTGAGCAGTTCTTC.

V is TRBV5-1 and J is TRBJ2-5, with TRBD1 identical over 8 bases. This CDR3 comprises 14 residues. After removal of 3 bases from V and 3 bases from J, the junction contained 4 bases not matched to a gene. Germline assignment: CDR1 SGHRS and CDR2 YFSETQ. CDR3 coding DNA: TGCGCCAGCAGCTCGGGACAGGTTGAAGAGACCCAGTACTTC. It encodes CASSSGQVEETQYF.

This chain connects TRBV2 to TRBJ2-1, with 7 bases that match TRBD2. The CDR3 runs 20 residues. Losses at the gene ends were 8 bases for V and 1 base for J; bases not matched to a gene: 23. The germline V gene encodes CDR1 SNHLY and CDR2 FYNNEI. This CDR3 is CASPFDFYAGETPSYNEQFF. Written as DNA, the CDR3 is TGTGCCAGCCCGTTTGATTTTTATGCGGGAGAGACTCCGTCCTACAATGAGCAGTTCTTC.

The chain carries TRBV7-7 and TRBJ2-7; TRBD2 might be the D (5 bases). The CDR3 contains 15 residues. Trimming cost V 1 base and J 10 bases, with 20 bases left between them. The germline gives CDR1 SSHAT, CDR2 FNYEAQ (reference sequence). The CDR3 DNA reads TGTGCCAGCAGCTTAGGCGGGTCAGGTGAATCGGAACAGTACGTC. Translating gives CASSLGGSGESEQYV.

The J gene is TRBJ2-7, the V gene TRBV27; TRBD1 aligns across 10 bases. Germline CDR1 reads MNHEY; CDR2 reads SMNVEV (reference sequence). CDR3 size: 13 residues. With V trimmed by 6 bases and J by 7 bases, 6 bases remained unmatched. Here the CDR3 reads CASSPTGGFEQYV. The CDR3 DNA reads TGTGCCAGCAGCCCGACAGGGGGCTTTGAGCAGTACGTC.

The V and J genes are TRBV7-8 and TRBJ2-2; D perhaps matches TRBD2 (5 bases). Germline values: CDR1 SGHVS, CDR2 FQNEAQ. The V gene lost 0 bases and the J gene lost 4 bases, with 9 bases spanning the gap. The CDR3 spans 15 residues. The CDR3 sequence: CASSLAAAGTGELFF. The CDR3 DNA reads TGTGCCAGCAGCTTAGCAGCGGCGGGCACCGGGGAGCTGTTTTTT.

This chain joins TRBV4-3 and TRBJ2-3; 14 bases agree with TRBD2. V dropped 0 bases and J dropped 10; count of bases not matched to a gene: 3. This CDR3 contains 15 residues. Germline CDR1 is LGHNA and CDR2 is YSLEER. The CDR3 region has the DNA TGCGCCAGCAGCCAAGAGACTAGCGGGAGGGGTGCGCAGTATTTT. It specifies CASSQETSGRGAQYF.

This clone came up once. The chain couples TRBV7-2 to TRBJ2-2; 16 bases fit TRBD2. The CDR3 covers 17 residues. The trim removed 4 bases at V and 3 bases at J, leaving 2 bases unmatched. Germline CDR1 is SGHTA and CDR2 is FQGNSA. The CDR3 here is CASSSGLAGGHTGELFF. As DNA, the CDR3 is TGTGCCAGCAGCTCGGGACTAGCGGGAGGGCACACCGGGGAGCTGTTTTTT.

The chain couples TRBV20-1 to TRBJ1-1; TRBD1 is a possible D gene (6 bases). Trimming cost V 3 bases and J 2 bases, with 13 bases left between them. Germline lookup yields CDR1 DFQATT and CDR2 SNEGSKA (reference sequence). The CDR3 spans 14 residues. The CDR3 DNA sequence: TGCAGTGCTAGTGCAGGGGCGCGAAACACTGAAGCTTTCTTT. Its translation is CSASAGARNTEAFF.